These 2 T cell receptor beta chains were sequenced from one sample in a study of T cells in localized non-small cell lung cancer. TCRdb's table, derived via immunoSEQ multiplex PCR, lists solely in-frame clones and lacks some. Of some 55,000 clones in the sample, approximately 83% were seen once. The specimen comprised peripheral blood, sampled before any cancer treatment. These receptors were obtained from a female donor aged 60 or older with stage II squamous cell lung carcinoma.

The chain uses TRBV6-5 and TRBJ1-2, with a possible D match to TRBD1 (5 bases). Germline V gene data show CDR1 as MNHEY and CDR2 as SVGAGI. There are 14 residues in the CDR3. Trimming removed 3 bases at V and 3 bases at J, with 11 bases between. CDR3 sequence: CASSYQGSHYGYTF. In nucleotides, the CDR3 is TGTGCCAGCAGTTATCAGGGATCTCACTATGGCTACACCTTC.

The chain is built from TRBV11-2 and TRBJ2-4; no definite D call. The CDR3 runs 16 residues. V lost 0 bases to trimming and J lost 0 bases, with 9 bases between them. Per germline, CDR1 SGHAT and CDR2 FQNNGV. CDR3 region: CASSLDPRVAKNIQYF. The CDR3 DNA follows: TGTGCCAGCAGCTTAGATCCAAGGGTAGCCAAAAACATTCAGTACTTC.